This paragraph reports one TCR beta chain. The antigen remains undetermined. This record comes from a study of T cell clonotyping in hematopoietic cell transplantation. As for the study in general: Cytoreduction preceded collection of pretransplant recipient samples. The study's findings and limits: Broader posttransplant TCR repertoire diversity was predicted by graft donor and pretransplant recipient Inverse Simpson Index values. After transplant, recipient diversity fell while pathologically expanded clonotypes grew through day 180.

The protocol was immunoSEQ multiplex PCR, while the TCRdb copy is restricted to in-frame clones and leaves out a portion. The sample records about 29,000 clones, roughly 80% being singletons. Indicated time point: recipient sample about 28 days before transplant, after cytoreduction. Blood collection times were about day -28 and days 30, 100, 180 posttransplant. The V and J ends lost 3 bases and 7 bases respectively, with 12 bases between them. The CDR3 contains 13 residues. Germline V gene sequence: CDR1 MNHEY, CDR2 SMNVEV (reference sequence). This receptor was identified in a woman in her twenties or thirties with chronic myeloid leukemia. Some clones in this sample may be carry-over from other donors' samples. The gene calls are TRBV27 and TRBJ1-2; D is possibly TRBD1 (5 bases). This sample comprised peripheral blood mononuclear cells, obtained before stem cell transplant. The CDR3 DNA follows: TGTGCCAGCAGTTTGGTGGGGGGGGGTGGCTACACCTTC. This codes for CASSLVGGGGYTF.